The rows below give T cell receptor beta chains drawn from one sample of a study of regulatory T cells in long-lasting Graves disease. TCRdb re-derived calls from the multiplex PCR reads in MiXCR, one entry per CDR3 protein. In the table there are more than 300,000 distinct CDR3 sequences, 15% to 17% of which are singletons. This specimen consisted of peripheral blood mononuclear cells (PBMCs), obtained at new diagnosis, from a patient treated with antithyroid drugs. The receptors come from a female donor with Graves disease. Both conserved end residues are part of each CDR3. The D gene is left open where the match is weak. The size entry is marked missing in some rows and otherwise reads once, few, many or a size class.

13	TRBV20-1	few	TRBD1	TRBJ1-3	CSASGQLGNTIYF	TGCAGTGCTTCGGGACAGCTGGGAAACACCATATATTTT
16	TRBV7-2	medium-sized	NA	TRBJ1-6	CASSLERQPHNSPLHF	TGTGCCAGCAGCTTAGAGCGGCAGCCCCATAATTCACCCCTCCACTTT
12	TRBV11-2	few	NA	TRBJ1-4	CASSLLGEKLFF	TGTGCCAGCAGCCTTCTGGGTGAAAAACTGTTTTTT
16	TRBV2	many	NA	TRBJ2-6	CASISGQTPGANVLTF	TGTGCCAGCATATCCGGCCAGACTCCAGGGGCCAACGTCCTGACTTTC
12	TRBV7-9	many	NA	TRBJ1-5	CASSRADQPQHF	TGTGCCAGCAGCAGGGCGGACCAGCCCCAGCATTTT
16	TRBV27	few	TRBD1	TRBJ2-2	CASGTGIIPNTGELFF	TGTGCCAGCGGGACAGGCATTATTCCGAACACCGGGGAGCTGTTTTTT
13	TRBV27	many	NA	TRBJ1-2	CASRPGANYGYTF	TGTGCCAGCAGGCCAGGGGCGAACTATGGCTACACCTTC
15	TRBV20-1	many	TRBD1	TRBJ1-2	CQVRDRDFSNYGYTF	TGCCAAGTCCGGGACAGGGACTTCTCTAACTATGGCTACACCTTC
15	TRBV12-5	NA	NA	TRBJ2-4	CASGLVTVAENIQYF	TGTGCTAGTGGTTTGGTAACAGTAGCGGAAAACATTCAGTACTTC
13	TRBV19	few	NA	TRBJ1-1	CASSIGPITEAFF	TGTGCCAGTAGTATTGGCCCTATCACTGAAGCTTTCTTT
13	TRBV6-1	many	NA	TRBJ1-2	CASSNRAPIGYTF	TGTGCCAGCAGTAACAGGGCGCCCATTGGCTACACCTTC
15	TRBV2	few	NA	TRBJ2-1	CASSVRTRAYNEQFF	TGTGCCAGCAGTGTCAGAACGAGGGCCTACAATGAGCAGTTCTTC
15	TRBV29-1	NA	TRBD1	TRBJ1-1	CSVKDRSRGDTEAFF	TGCAGCGTTAAGGACAGGTCGAGGGGGGACACTGAAGCTTTCTTT
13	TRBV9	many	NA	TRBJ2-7	CASSVSGGYEQYF	TGTGCCAGCAGCGTGTCAGGCGGATACGAGCAGTACTTC
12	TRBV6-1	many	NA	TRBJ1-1	CASSDAPTEAFF	TGTGCCAGCAGCGATGCTCCCACTGAAGCTTTCTTT
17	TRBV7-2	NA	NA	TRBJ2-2	CASSLAPRGAVGGELFF	TGTGCCAGCAGCTTAGCGCCCAGGGGGGCTGTAGGCGGGGAGCTGTTTTTT
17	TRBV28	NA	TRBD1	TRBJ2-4	CASSSPGGSLAKNIQYF	TGTGCCAGCAGTTCCCCAGGGGGATCTCTAGCCAAAAACATTCAGTACTTC
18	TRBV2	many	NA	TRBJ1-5	CASMELQGTRYSNQPQHF	TGTGCCAGCATGGAACTGCAGGGAACGAGGTATAGCAATCAGCCCCAGCATTTT
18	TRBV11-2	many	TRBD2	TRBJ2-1	CASSAFLRAGASYNEQFF	TGTGCCAGCAGCGCCTTTCTCCGGGCGGGAGCCTCCTACAATGAGCAGTTCTTC
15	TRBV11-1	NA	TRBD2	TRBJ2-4	CASSLEYGTTNIQYF	TGTGCCAGCAGCTTAGAATACGGGACTACTAACATTCAGTACTTC
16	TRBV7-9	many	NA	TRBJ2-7	CASSLEPPNRPYEQYF	TGTGCCAGCAGCTTAGAACCGCCGAACAGACCCTACGAGCAGTACTTC
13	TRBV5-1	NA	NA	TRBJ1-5	CASSYGDNQPQHF	TGCGCCAGCAGCTACGGGGATAATCAGCCCCAGCATTTT
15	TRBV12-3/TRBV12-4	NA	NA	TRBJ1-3	CASSASGGAKNTIYF	TGTGCCAGCAGTGCCTCGGGGGGGGCTAAAAACACCATATATTTT
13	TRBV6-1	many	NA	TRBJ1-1	CASSGSMNTEAFF	TGTGCCTCTAGTGGGAGCATGAACACTGAAGCTTTCTTT
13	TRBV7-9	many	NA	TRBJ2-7	CASTPRDSYEQYF	TGTGCCAGCACACCCAGGGACTCCTACGAGCAGTACTTC
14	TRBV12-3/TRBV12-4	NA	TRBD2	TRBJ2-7	CASSPRGDSYEQYF	TGTGCCAGCAGTCCCCGGGGGGACTCCTACGAGCAGTACTTC
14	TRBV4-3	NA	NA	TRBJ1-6	CASSQDGQGSPLHF	TGCGCCAGCAGCCAAGACGGGCAGGGTTCACCCCTCCACTTT
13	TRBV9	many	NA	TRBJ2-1	CASSVGLVNEQFF	TGTGCCAGCAGCGTAGGGCTGGTCAATGAGCAGTTCTTC
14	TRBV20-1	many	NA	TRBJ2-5	CSARDYSKEWTQYF	TGCAGTGCTAGAGATTACAGTAAGGAGTGGACCCAGTACTTC
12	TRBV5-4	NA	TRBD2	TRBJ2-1	CASSLGLVGQFF	TGTGCCAGCAGCTTAGGACTAGTTGGGCAGTTCTTC
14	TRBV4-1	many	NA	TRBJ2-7	CASSPQGRSDEQYF	TGCGCCAGCAGCCCCCAGGGGAGGAGTGACGAGCAGTACTTC
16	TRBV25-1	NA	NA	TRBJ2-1	CASSEQSFGSYNEQFF	TGTGCCAGCAGTGAGCAGTCCTTCGGCTCCTACAATGAGCAGTTCTTC
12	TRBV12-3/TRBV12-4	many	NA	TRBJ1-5	CASRGQDQPQHF	TGTGCCAGCAGGGGGCAGGATCAGCCCCAGCATTTT
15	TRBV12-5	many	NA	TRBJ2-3	CASGLVLRRTDTQYF	TGTGCTAGTGGTTTGGTACTTCGGCGGACAGATACGCAGTATTTT
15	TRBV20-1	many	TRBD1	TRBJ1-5	CSATGGTGEHQPQHF	TGCAGTGCTACCGGGGGGACAGGGGAGCATCAGCCCCAGCATTTT
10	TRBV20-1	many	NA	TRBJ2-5	CSALFETQYF	TGCAGTGCCTTGTTTGAGACCCAGTACTTC
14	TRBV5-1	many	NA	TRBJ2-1	CASSLEGGSMGQFF	TGCGCCAGCAGCTTGGAGGGCGGATCGATGGGGCAGTTCTTC
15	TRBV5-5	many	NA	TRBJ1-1	CASSWGEGALAEAFF	TGTGCCAGCAGCTGGGGCGAAGGGGCGCTGGCTGAAGCTTTCTTT
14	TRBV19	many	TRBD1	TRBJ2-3	CASGYRGFTDTQYF	TGTGCCAGTGGTTACAGGGGGTTCACAGATACGCAGTATTTT
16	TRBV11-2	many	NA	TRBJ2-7	CASSLTPVAAVREQYF	TGTGCCAGCAGCTTAACCCCGGTAGCGGCTGTACGGGAGCAGTACTTC
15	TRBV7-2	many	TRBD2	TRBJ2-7	CASTSGLANSYEQYF	TGTGCCAGCACTTCGGGACTAGCGAACTCCTACGAGCAGTACTTC
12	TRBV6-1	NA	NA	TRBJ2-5	CASGEFQETQYF	TGTGCCAGCGGAGAATTCCAAGAGACCCAGTACTTC
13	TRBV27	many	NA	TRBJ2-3	CASREGSADTQYF	TGTGCCAGCAGGGAGGGATCGGCAGATACGCAGTATTTT
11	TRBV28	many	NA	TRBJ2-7	CASSYAYEQYF	TGTGCCAGCAGTTACGCCTACGAGCAGTACTTC
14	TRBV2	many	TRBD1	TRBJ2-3	CASSRQGSTDTQYF	TGTGCCAGCAGTCGACAGGGGTCTACAGATACGCAGTATTTT
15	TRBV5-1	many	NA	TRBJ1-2	CASSLGHLTNYGYTF	TGCGCCAGCAGCTTGGGACACCTGACTAACTATGGCTACACCTTC
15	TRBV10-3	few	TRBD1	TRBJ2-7	CAISPGQGVSYEQYF	TGTGCCATCAGTCCGGGACAGGGGGTTTCTTACGAGCAGTACTTC
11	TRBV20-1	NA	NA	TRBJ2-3	CSVGDSSTQYF	TGCAGTGTTGGCGACAGCAGCACGCAGTATTTT
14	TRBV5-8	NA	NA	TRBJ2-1	CASSSFSPYNEQFF	TGTGCCAGCAGCTCCTTCTCTCCCTACAATGAGCAGTTCTTC
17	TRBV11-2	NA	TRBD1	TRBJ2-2	CASSLRGTGGPTGELFF	TGTGCCAGCAGCCTTAGGGGGACAGGGGGCCCCACCGGGGAGCTGTTTTTT
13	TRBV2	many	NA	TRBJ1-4	CASSEEEVRKLFF	TGTGCCAGCAGTGAAGAGGAGGTGAGAAAACTGTTTTTT
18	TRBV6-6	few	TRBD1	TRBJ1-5	CASSYSLGGQGNNQPQHF	TGTGCCAGCAGTTACTCGTTGGGGGGACAGGGTAACAATCAGCCCCAGCATTTT
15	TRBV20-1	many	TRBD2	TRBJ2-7	CSATSGREGLYEQYF	TGCAGTGCTACGTCTGGGCGGGAGGGCCTCTACGAGCAGTACTTC
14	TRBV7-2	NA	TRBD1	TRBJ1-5	CATGTGSFNQPQHF	TGTGCCACCGGGACAGGGTCTTTCAATCAGCCCCAGCATTTT
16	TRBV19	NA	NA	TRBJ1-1	CASSILIVGTKPEAFF	TGTGCCAGTAGTATCCTTATCGTAGGGACGAAACCTGAAGCTTTCTTT
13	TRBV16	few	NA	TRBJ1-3	CVSSQLLGNTIYF	TGTGTCAGCAGCCAATTACTCGGAAACACCATATATTTT